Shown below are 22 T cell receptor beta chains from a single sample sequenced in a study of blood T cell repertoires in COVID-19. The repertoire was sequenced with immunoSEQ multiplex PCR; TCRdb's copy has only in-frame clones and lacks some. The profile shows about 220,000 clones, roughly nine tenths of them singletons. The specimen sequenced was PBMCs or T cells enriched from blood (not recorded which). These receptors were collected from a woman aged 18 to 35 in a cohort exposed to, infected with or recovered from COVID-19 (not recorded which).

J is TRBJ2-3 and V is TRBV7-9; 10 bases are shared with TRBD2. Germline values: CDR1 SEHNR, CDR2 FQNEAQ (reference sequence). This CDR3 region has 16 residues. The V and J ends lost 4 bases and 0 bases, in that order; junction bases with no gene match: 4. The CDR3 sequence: CASSSGLAESTDTQYF. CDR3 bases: TGTGCCAGCAGCTCAGGACTAGCGGAAAGCACAGATACGCAGTATTTT.

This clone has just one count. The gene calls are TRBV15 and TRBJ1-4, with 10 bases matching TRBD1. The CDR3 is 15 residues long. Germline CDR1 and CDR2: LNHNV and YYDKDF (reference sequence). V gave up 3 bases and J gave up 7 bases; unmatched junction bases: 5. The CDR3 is CATSSGDRGSEKLFF. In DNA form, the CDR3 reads TGTGCCACCAGCAGCGGGGACAGGGGAAGTGAAAAACTGTTTTTT.

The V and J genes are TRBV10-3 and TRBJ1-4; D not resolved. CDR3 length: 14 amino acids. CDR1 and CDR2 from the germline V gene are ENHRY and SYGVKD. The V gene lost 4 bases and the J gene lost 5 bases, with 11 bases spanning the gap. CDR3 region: CAISAEARNEKLFF. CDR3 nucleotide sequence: TGTGCCATCAGTGCGGAGGCAAGGAATGAAAAACTGTTTTTT.

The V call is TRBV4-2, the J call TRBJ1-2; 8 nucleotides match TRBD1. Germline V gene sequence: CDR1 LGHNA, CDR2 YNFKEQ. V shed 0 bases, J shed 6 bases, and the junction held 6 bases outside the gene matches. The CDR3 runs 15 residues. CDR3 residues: CASSQDQDRVNGYTF. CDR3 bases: TGTGCCAGCAGCCAAGATCAGGACAGGGTGAATGGCTACACCTTC.

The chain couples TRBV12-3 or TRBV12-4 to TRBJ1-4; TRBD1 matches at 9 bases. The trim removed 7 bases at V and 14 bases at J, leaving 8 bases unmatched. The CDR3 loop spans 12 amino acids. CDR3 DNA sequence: TGTGCCAGCAACACGGGGACAGGGAAGCTGTTTTTT. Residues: CASNTGTGKLFF.

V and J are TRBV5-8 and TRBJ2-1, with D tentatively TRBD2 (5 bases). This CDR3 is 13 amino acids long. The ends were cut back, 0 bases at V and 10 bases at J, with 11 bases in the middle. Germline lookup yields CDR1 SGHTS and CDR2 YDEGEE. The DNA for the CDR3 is TGTGCCAGCAGCTTGGACGAGGGAACAGAGCAGTTCTTC. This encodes CASSLDEGTEQFF.

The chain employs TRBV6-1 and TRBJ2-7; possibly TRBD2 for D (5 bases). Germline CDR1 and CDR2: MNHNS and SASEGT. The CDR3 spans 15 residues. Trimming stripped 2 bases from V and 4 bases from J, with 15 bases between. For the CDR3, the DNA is TGTGCCAGCAGTGAAAGGGCGGACGGGGATTACGAGCAGTACTTC. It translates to CASSERADGDYEQYF.

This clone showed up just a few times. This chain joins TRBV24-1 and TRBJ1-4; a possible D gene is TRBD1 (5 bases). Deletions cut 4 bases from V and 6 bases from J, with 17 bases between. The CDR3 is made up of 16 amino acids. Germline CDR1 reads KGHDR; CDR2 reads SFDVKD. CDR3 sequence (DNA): TGTGCCACCAGTGACCCAAGGACAAATCGGTATGAAAAACTGTTTTTT. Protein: CATSDPRTNRYEKLFF.

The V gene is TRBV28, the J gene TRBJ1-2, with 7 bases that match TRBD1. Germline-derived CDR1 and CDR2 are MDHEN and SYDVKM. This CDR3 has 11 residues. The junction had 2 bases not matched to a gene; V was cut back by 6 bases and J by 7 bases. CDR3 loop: CASRYRGGYTF. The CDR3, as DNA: TGTGCCAGCAGATACAGGGGTGGCTACACCTTC.

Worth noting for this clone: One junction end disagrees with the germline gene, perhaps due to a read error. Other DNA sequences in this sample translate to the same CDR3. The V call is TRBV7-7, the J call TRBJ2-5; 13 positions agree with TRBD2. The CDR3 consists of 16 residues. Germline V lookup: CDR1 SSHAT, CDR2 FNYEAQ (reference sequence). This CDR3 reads CASSFGLAGVQETQYF. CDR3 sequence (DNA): TGTGCTAGCAGCTTCGGACTAGCGGGAGTCCAAGAGACCCAGTACTTC.

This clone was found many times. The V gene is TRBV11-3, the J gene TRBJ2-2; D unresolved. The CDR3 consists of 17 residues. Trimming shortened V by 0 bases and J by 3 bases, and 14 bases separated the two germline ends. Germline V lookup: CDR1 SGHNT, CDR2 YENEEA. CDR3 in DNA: TGTGCCAGCAGCTTAGATCGCGGCGGCCGGGACACCGGGGAGCTGTTTTTT. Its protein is CASSLDRGGRDTGELFF.

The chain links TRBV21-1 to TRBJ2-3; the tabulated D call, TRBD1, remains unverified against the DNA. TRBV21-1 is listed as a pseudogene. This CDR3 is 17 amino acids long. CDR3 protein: CASSKSPQSYSTDTQYF. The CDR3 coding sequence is TGTGCCAGCAGCAAATCCCCACAGTCCTACTCCACAGATACGCAGTATTTT.

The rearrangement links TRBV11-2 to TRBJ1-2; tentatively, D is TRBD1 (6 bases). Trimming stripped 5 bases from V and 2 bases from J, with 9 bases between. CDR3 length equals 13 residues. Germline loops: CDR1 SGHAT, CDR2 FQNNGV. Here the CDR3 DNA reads TGTGCCAGCAGCCAGGGACAAAACTATGGCTACACCTTC. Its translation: CASSQGQNYGYTF. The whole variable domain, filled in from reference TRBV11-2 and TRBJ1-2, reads EAGVAQSPRYKIIEKRQSVAFWCNPISGHATLYWYQQILGQGPKLLIQFQNNGVVDDSQLPKDRFSAERLKGVDSTLKIQPAKLEDSAVYLCASSQGQNYGYTFGSGTRLTVV.

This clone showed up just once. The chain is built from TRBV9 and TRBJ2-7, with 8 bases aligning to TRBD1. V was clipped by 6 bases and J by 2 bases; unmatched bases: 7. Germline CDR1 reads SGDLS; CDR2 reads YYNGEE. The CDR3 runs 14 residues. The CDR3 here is CASTRTGIPYEQYF. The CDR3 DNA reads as TGTGCCAGCACCCGGACAGGGATACCCTACGAGCAGTACTTC.

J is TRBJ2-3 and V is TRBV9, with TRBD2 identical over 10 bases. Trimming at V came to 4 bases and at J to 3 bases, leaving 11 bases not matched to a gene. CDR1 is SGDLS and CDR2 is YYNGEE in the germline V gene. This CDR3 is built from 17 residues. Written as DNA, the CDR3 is TGTGCCAGCAGCCCAGAACGACTAGCGGGTTCGACAGATACGCAGTATTTT. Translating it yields CASSPERLAGSTDTQYF.

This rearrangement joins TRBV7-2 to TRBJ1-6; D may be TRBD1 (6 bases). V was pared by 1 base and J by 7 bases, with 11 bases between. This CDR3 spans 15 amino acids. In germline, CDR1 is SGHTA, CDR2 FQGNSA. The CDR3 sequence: CASSLGRGQNSPLHF. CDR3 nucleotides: TGTGCCAGCAGCTTAGGGCGGGGGCAGAATTCACCCCTCCACTTT.

CDR3 loop: CASSSDRVQFEQYF. The DNA for the CDR3 is TGTGCCAGCAGCTCGGACAGGGTTCAATTCGAGCAGTACTTC. This chain uses TRBV7-6 with TRBJ2-7, with TRBD1 matching 8 bases. The CDR3 consists of 14 residues. Germline values: CDR1 SGHVS, CDR2 FNYEAQ. V lost 4 bases to trimming and J lost 6 bases; unmatched junction nucleotides: 8.

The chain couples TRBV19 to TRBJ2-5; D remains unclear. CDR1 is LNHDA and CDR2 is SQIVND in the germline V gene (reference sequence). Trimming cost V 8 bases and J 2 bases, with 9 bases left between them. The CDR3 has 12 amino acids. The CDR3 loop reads CASGLVQETQYF. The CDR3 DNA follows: TGTGCCAGTGGCCTGGTACAAGAGACCCAGTACTTC.

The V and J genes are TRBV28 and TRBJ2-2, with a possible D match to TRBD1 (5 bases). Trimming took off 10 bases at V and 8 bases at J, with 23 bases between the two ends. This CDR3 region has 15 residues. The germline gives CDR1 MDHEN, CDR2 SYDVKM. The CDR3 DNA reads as TGTGCCACACTCCCTGTGGGGCCCTTGTGGGGGGAGCTGTTTTTT. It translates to CATLPVGPLWGELFF.

CDR3 nucleotides: TGTGCCAGCAGCCCGGGACAGCCGGCGAGGGAGACCCAGTACTTC. Translation gives CASSPGQPARETQYF. This chain links TRBV3-1 (or the pseudogene TRBV3-2) with TRBJ2-5, with 7 bases lining up with TRBD1. Germline trimming cut 4 bases from V and 5 bases from J; bases unmatched to any gene: 10. The CDR3 has 15 residues. Germline V CDR1 and CDR2: LGHDT, YNNKEL (reference sequence).

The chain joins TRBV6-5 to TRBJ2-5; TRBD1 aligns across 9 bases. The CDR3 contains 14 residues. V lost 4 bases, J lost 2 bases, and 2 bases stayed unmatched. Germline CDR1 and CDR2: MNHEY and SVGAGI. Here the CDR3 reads CASSLDRGQETQYF. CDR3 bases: TGTGCCAGCAGTTTGGACAGGGGTCAAGAGACCCAGTACTTC.

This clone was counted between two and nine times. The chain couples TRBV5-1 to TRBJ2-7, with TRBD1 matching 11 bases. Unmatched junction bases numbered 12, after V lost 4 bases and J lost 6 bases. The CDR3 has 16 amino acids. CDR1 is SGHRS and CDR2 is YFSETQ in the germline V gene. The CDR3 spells CASSALAEGQGVEQYF. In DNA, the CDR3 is TGCGCCAGCAGCGCCCTCGCAGAGGGACAGGGGGTCGAGCAGTACTTC.